A selection of T cell receptor beta chains follows, all from one sample in a study of blood T cells in healthy people across ages. TCRdb processed the 5' RACE reads anew with MiXCR; each CDR3 protein has one entry. The repertoire includes 700,000 to 850,000 distinct CDR3 sequences, 53% of them detected once, and roughly two fifths sits in the top ten. The source material was blood. These TCRs come from an older man in good health. The CDR3 runs from the conserved cysteine through the conserved F or W. D genes are given only for firm matches. Size is omitted from some rows. Given values are once, few, many or a class for expanded clones.

V gene	clone size	J gene	D gene	CDR3 length	CDR3 DNA	CDR3 protein
TRBV10-2	.	TRBJ2-1	.	16	TGCGCCAGTAGCCCCGGGGGTAGCGGAGTTCCCTCGGAGCAGTTCTTC	CASSPGGSGVPSEQFF
TRBV4-1	many	TRBJ2-2	TRBD2	16	TGCGCCAGCAGGTACCCTAGCGGGCCTAACACCGGGGAGCTGTTTTTT	CASRYPSGPNTGELFF
TRBV5-1	.	TRBJ2-7	TRBD2	16	TGCGCCAGCAGCCCCGGGACTAGCGGGAGTACCTACGAGCAGTACTTC	CASSPGTSGSTYEQYF
TRBV20-1	.	TRBJ2-7	TRBD2	15	TGCAGTGCTGACTCCGGGACTAGCGGGGTCAATGAGCAGTACTTC	CSADSGTSGVNEQYF
TRBV11-2	few	TRBJ2-7	.	13	TGTGCCAGCAGCGTGGGAGGGGGCGCCGAGCAGTACTTC	CASSVGGGAEQYF
TRBV28	.	TRBJ2-3	TRBD2	15	TGTGCCAGCAGTCCTAGCGGGGCAGGCACAGATACGCAGTATTTT	CASSPSGAGTDTQYF
TRBV5-1	.	TRBJ2-2	TRBD1	15	TGCGCCAGCAGCCCGACAGGGGCAAACACCGGGGAGCTGTTTTTT	CASSPTGANTGELFF
TRBV27	.	TRBJ2-7	.	14	TGTGCCAGTGCGAGGGCGGGATCCTCCTACGAGCAGTACTTC	CASARAGSSYEQYF
TRBV2	.	TRBJ2-7	.	14	TGTGCCAGCAGTGTCGGACTAAGCCCCTACGAGCAGTACTTC	CASSVGLSPYEQYF
TRBV20-1	.	TRBJ1-3	.	14	TGCAGTGGTTCGGACGCGAGCTCTGGAAACACCATATATTTT	CSGSDASSGNTIYF
TRBV11-2	.	TRBJ2-4	.	14	TGTGCCAGCAGCTTATCACAGGGATCCTACGGGCAGTACTTC	CASSLSQGSYGQYF
TRBV5-1	.	TRBJ2-2	TRBD1	15	TGCGCCAGCAGCGGAACGACAGGGGACACCGGGGAGCTGTTTTTT	CASSGTTGDTGELFF
TRBV28	.	TRBJ1-1	.	12	TGTGCCAGCAGGGGTCGGGAGGGAGAAGCTTTCTTT	CASRGREGEAFF